This entry is about one T cell receptor (beta chain). The method was immunoSEQ multiplex PCR; TCRdb's version includes in-frame clones alone and lacks a portion of them. The data show 270,000 or so clones, about 90% seen once. This record belongs to a study of blood T cell repertoires in COVID-19. Turning to the study itself: Sources were T cells, B-cell-depleted T cells, or PBMCs; the material itself was cDNA or gDNA.

Seattle researchers signed up patients amid active infection and tracked them longitudinally. The CDR3 sequence is 13 residues long. The ends were cut back, 3 bases at V and 5 bases at J, with 13 bases in the middle. The germline gives CDR1 SQVTM, CDR2 ANQGSEA. V is TRBV29-1 and J is TRBJ1-2, with D maybe TRBD1 (6 bases). The receptor comes from a woman in her twenties or thirties with COVID-19, enrolled during active disease. The specimen sequenced was peripheral blood. The CDR3 protein is CSVDGGPIYGYTF. DNA of the CDR3: TGCAGCGTTGACGGGGGGCCGATATATGGCTACACCTTC.